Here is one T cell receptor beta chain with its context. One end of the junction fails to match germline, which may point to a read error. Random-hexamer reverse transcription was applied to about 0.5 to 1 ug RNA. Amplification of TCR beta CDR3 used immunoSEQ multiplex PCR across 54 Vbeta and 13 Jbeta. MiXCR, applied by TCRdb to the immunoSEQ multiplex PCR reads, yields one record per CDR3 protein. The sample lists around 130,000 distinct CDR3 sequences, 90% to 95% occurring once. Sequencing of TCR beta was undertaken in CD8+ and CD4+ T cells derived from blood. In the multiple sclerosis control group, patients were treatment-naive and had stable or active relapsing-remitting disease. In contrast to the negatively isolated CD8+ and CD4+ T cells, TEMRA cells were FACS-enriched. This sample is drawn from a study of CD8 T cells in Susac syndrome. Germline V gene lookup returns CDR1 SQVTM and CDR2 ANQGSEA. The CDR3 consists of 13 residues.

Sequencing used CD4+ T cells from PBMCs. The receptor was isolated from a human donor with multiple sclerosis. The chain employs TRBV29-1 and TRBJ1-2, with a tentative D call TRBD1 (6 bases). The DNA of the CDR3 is TGCAGCGTGGCGACAGGTTTTCAGAATGGCCAATACTTC. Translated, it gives CSVATGFQNGQYF.